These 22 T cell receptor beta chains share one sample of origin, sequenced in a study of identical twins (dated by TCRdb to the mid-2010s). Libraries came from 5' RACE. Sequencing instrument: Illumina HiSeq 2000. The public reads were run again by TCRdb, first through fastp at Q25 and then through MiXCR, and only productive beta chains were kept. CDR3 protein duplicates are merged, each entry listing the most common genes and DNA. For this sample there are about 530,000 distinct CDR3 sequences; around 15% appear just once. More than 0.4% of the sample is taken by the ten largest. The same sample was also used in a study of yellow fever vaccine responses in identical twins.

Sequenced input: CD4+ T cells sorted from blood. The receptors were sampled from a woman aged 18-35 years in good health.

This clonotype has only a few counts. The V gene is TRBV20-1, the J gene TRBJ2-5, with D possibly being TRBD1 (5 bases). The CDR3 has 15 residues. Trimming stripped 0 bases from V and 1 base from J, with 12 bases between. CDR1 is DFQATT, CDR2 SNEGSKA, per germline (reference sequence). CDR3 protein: CSARDALDSQETQYF. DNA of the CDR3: TGCAGTGCTAGAGATGCTCTCGACAGCCAAGAGACCCAGTACTTC.

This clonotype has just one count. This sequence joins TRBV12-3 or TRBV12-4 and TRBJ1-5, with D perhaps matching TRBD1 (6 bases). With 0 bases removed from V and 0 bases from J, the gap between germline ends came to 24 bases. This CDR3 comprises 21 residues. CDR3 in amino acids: CASSLAGLGATRGYSNQPQHF. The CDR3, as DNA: TGTGCCAGCAGTTTAGCGGGTTTGGGGGCTACGCGGGGGTATAGCAATCAGCCCCAGCATTTT.

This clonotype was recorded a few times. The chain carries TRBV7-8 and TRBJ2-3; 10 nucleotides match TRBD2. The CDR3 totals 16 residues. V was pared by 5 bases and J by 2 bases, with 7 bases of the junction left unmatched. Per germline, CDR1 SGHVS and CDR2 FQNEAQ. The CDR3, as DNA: TGTGCCAGCAGCGGACGGACTAGCGGAAACACAGATACGCAGTATTTT. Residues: CASSGRTSGNTDTQYF.

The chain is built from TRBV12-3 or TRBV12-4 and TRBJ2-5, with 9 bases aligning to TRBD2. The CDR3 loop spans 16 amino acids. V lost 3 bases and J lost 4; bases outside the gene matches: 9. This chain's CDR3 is CASSLTSGEGGETQYF. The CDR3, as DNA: TGTGCCAGCAGTTTGACTAGCGGAGAAGGGGGAGAGACCCAGTACTTC.

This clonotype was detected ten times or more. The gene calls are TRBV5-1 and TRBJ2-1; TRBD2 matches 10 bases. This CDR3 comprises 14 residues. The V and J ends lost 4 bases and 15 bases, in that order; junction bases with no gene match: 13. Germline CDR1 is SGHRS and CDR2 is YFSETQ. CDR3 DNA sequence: TGCGCCAGCAGCCCGGGACTAGCGACCTTGGGAGTGTTCTTC. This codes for CASSPGLATLGVFF.

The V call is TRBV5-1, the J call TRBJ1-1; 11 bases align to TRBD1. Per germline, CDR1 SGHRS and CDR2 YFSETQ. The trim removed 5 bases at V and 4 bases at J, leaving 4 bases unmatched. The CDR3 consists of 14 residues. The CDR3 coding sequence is TGCGCCAGCAGGGGACAGGGGGACGGCACTGAAGCTTTCTTT. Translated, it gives CASRGQGDGTEAFF.

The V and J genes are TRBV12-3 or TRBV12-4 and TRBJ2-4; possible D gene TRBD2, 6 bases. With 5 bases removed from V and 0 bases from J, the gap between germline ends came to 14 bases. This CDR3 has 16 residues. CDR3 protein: CASSAGTVLAKNIQYF. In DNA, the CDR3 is TGTGCCAGCAGTGCCGGGACTGTACTAGCCAAAAACATTCAGTACTTC.

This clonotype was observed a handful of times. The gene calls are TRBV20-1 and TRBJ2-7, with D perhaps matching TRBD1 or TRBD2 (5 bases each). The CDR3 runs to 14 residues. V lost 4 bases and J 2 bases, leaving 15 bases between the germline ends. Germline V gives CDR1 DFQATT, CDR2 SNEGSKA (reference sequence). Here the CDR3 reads CSANRRDPTYEQYF. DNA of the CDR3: TGCAGTGCTAACCGCCGGGACCCAACCTACGAGCAGTACTTC.

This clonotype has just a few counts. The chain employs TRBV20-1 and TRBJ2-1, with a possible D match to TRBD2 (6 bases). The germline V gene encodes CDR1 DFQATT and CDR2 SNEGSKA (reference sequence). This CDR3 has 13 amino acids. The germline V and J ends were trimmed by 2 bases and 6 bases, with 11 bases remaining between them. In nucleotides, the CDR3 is TGCAGTGCTAGATTACTAGCAGCCAATGAGCAGTTCTTC. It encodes CSARLLAANEQFF.

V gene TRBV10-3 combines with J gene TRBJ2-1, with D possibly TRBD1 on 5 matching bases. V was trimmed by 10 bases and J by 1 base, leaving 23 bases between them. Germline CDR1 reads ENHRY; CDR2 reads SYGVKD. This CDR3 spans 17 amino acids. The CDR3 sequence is CATRVSVGAGSYNEQFF. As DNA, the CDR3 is TGTGCCACCAGGGTCTCGGTAGGGGCCGGGTCCTACAATGAGCAGTTCTTC.

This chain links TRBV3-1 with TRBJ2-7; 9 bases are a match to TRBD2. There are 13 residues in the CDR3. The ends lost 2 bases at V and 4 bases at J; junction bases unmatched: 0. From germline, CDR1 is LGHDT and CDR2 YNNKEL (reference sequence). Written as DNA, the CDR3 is TGTGCCAGCAGCCAAACTAGCGGGTACGAGCAGTACGTC. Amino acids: CASSQTSGYEQYV.

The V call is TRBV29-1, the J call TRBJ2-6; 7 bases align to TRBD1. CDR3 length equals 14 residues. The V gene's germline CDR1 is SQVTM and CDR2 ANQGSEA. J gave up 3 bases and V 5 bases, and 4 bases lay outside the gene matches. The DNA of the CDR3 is TGCAGCGTTAGAGGGGGCATTGGGGCCAACGTCCTGACTTTC. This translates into CSVRGGIGANVLTF.

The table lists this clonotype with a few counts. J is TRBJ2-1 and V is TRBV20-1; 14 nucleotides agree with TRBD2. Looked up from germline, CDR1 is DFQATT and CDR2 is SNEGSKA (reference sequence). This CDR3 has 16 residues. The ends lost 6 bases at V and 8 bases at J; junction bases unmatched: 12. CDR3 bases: TGCAGTGCCAGTCCCCGACTAGCGGGGGGGTGGCATGAGCAGTTCTTC. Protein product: CSASPRLAGGWHEQFF.

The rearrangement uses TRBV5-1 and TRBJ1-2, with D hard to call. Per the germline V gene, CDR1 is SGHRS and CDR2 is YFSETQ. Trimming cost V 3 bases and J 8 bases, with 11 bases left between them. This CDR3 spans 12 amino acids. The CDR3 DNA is TGCGCCAGCAGCTCCATCACCGACGGCTACACCTTC. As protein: CASSSITDGYTF.

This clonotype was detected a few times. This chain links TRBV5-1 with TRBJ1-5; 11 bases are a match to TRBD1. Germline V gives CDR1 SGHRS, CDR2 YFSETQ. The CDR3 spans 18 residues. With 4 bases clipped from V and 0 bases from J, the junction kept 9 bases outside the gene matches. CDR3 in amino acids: CASSRTGGEIYSNQPQHF. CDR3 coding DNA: TGCGCCAGCAGCAGGACAGGGGGCGAAATCTATAGCAATCAGCCCCAGCATTTT.

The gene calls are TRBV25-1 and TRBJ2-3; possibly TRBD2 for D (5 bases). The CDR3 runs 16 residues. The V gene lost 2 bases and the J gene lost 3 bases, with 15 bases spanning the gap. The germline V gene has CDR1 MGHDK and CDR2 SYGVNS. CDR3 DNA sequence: TGTGCCAGCAGTGAACACGGGATCTCGGGAACAGATACGCAGTATTTT. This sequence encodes CASSEHGISGTDTQYF.

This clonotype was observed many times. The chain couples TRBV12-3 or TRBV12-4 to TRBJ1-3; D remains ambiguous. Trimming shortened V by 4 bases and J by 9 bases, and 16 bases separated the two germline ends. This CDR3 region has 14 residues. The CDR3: CASSSPGRVSTIYF. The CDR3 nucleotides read TGTGCCAGCAGTTCTCCCGGGAGAGTTTCCACCATATATTTT.

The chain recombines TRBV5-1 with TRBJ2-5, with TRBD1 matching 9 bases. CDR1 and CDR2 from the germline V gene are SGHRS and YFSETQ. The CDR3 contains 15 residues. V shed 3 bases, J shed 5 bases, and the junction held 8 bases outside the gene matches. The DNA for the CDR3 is TGCGCCAGCAGCTCCGGGACAGGGTTTGTGGAGACCCAGTACTTC. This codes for CASSSGTGFVETQYF.

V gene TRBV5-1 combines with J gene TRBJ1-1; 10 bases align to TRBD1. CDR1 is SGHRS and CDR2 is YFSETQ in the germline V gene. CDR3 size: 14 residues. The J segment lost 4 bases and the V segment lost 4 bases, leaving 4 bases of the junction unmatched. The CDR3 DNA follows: TGCGCCAGCAGCGACGGGACAGGGGTCACTGAAGCTTTCTTT. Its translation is CASSDGTGVTEAFF.

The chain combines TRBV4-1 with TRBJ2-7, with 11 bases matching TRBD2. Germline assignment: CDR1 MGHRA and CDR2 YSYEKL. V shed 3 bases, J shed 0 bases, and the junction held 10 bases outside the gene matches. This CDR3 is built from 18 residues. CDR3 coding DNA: TGCGCCAGCAGCCACCTGGTTAGCGGGAGGGCCAACTCCTACGAGCAGTACTTC. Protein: CASSHLVSGRANSYEQYF.

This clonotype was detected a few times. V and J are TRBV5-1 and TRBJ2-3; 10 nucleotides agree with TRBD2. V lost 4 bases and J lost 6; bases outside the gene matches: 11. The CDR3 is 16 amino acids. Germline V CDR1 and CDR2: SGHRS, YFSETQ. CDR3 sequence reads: CASSNVASGSHDTQYF. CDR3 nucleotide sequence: TGCGCCAGCAGCAACGTCGCTAGCGGGAGTCATGATACGCAGTATTTT.

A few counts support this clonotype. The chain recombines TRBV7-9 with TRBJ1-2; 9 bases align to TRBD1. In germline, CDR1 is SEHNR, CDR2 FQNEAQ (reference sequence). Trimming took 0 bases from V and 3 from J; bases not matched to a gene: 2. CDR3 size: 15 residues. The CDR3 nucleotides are TGTGCCAGCAGCTTAGCAGGGACAGGGCACTATGGCTACACCTTC. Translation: CASSLAGTGHYGYTF.